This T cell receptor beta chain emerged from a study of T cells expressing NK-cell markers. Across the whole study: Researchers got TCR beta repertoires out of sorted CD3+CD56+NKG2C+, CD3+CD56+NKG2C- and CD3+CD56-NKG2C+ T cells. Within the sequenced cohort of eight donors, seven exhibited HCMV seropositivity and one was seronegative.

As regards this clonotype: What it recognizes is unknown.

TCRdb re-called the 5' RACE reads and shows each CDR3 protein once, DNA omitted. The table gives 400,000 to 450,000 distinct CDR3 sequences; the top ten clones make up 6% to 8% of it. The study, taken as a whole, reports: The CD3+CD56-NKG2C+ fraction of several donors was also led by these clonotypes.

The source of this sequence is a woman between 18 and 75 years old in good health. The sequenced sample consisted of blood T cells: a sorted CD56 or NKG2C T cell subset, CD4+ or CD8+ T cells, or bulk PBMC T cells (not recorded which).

The CDR3 sequence is CASSLLQGRGEKLFF. The genes are TRBV27 and TRBJ1-4; absent DNA, TCRdb's TRBD1 call cannot be checked. This CDR3 region has 15 residues. Looked up from germline, CDR1 is MNHEY and CDR2 is SMNVEV (reference sequence).